Listed here are 28 T cell receptor beta chains from one sample, sequenced in a study of OX40 agonist ivuxolimab in advanced cancers. Data came from immunoSEQ multiplex PCR; TCRdb stores just in-frame clones and leaves some out. The table has 60,000 or so clones, 84% seen once. Sequenced material: CD4+ or CD8+ T cells sorted from blood, taken in a trial of the OX40 agonist ivuxolimab. All receptors come from an adult with an advanced solid tumor such as melanoma, head and neck, liver or kidney cancer.

This clone was seen once. The rearrangement links TRBV6-5 to TRBJ2-1; 11 nucleotides align to TRBD2. Germline V CDR1 and CDR2: MNHEY, SVGAGI. This CDR3 has 14 residues. Trimming cost V 2 bases and J 10 bases; bases outside gene matches: 4. CDR3: CASSYVAGGREQFF. The CDR3, as DNA: TGTGCCAGCAGTTACGTAGCGGGAGGGAGAGAGCAGTTCTTC.

The J gene is TRBJ1-4, the V gene TRBV14; unclear D gene. CDR3 size: 15 residues. CDR1 SGHDN and CDR2 FVKESK come from the germline V gene. V was pared by 6 bases and J by 5 bases, with 16 bases between. This chain's CDR3 is CASSPLGVKNEKLFF. CDR3 in DNA: TGTGCCAGCAGTCCGTTGGGCGTTAAGAATGAAAAACTGTTTTTT.

The J gene is TRBJ2-1, the V gene TRBV9; TRBD2 aligns across 10 bases. Germline values: CDR1 SGDLS, CDR2 YYNGEE. The length of the CDR3 is 16 residues. The junction had 7 bases not matched to a gene; V was cut back by 2 bases and J by 5 bases. The CDR3 DNA follows: TGTGCCAGCAGCGTGGTAAGCGGGGGGGATAACAATGAGCAGTTCTTC. It translates to CASSVVSGGDNNEQFF.

This chain joins TRBV9 and TRBJ1-2; TRBD1 aligns across 9 bases. This CDR3 comprises 14 residues. V lost 6 bases to trimming and J lost 4 bases; unmatched junction nucleotides: 7. Germline lookup yields CDR1 SGDLS and CDR2 YYNGEE. CDR3 region: CASTAGQGIYGYTF. In DNA form, the CDR3 reads TGTGCCAGCACCGCGGGACAGGGTATCTATGGCTACACCTTC.

This clone was recorded once. V gene TRBV23-1 combines with J gene TRBJ2-5, with a possible D match to TRBD1 (6 bases). TRBV23-1 is recorded as an ORF, its role being uncertain. V was clipped by 7 bases and J by 1 base, with 10 bases between them. The CDR3 loop spans 13 amino acids. CDR3 in DNA: TGCGCCAGCACGACAGGTTTCCAAGAGACCCAGTACTTC. As protein: CASTTGFQETQYF.

The V gene is TRBV6-6, the J gene TRBJ2-2; D is undetermined. This CDR3 contains 16 residues. From germline, CDR1 is MNHNY and CDR2 SVGAGI (reference sequence). V dropped 4 bases and J dropped 0 bases, with 12 bases sitting between them. CDR3 nucleotides: TGTGCCAGCAGTTTATGGACCGGATCGAACACCGGGGAGCTGTTTTTT. Protein: CASSLWTGSNTGELFF.

The V call is TRBV27, the J call TRBJ2-1; TRBD2 aligns across 7 bases. The V gene's germline CDR1 is MNHEY and CDR2 SMNVEV (reference sequence). V shed 6 bases, J shed 5 bases, and the junction held 7 bases outside the gene matches. This CDR3 contains 14 residues. CDR3 nucleotide sequence: TGTGCCAGCAGGGCCACTGGACTAGACAATGAGCAGTTCTTC. Its translation: CASRATGLDNEQFF.

V gene TRBV7-2 combines with J gene TRBJ1-2; TRBD1 might be the D (6 bases). This CDR3 has 15 amino acids. Germline values: CDR1 SGHTA, CDR2 FQGNSA. Trimming shortened V by 5 bases and J by 8 bases, and 21 bases separated the two germline ends. The CDR3 here is CASSRTHRDAGGYTF. CDR3 sequence (DNA): TGTGCCAGCAGCCGAACCCACAGGGACGCGGGAGGCTACACCTTC.

J is TRBJ1-4 and V is TRBV29-1; a possible D gene is TRBD1 (5 bases). The CDR3 consists of 14 residues. V was clipped by 5 bases and J by 1 base, with 11 bases between them. The germline gives CDR1 SQVTM, CDR2 ANQGSEA. CDR3 in DNA: TGCAGCGTTCTAGGGGAGGGAACTAATGAAAAACTGTTTTTT. Its protein product is CSVLGEGTNEKLFF.

V and J are TRBV4-2 and TRBJ1-4, with TRBD1 as a possible D gene (5 bases). There are 16 residues in the CDR3. Germline V lookup: CDR1 LGHNA, CDR2 YNFKEQ. The ends were cut back, 0 bases at V and 0 bases at J, with 8 bases in the middle. The CDR3 DNA sequence: TGTGCCAGCAGCCAAGACCCGGGGGCAACTAATGAAAAACTGTTTTTT. It specifies CASSQDPGATNEKLFF.

This chain uses TRBV7-9 with TRBJ2-5; D gene unclear. V shed 2 bases and J shed 0 bases, with 7 bases lying between them. Germline V gene data show CDR1 as SEHNR and CDR2 as FQNEAQ (reference sequence). CDR3 length equals 14 residues. CDR3 region: CASSLNNYQETQYF. The CDR3 nucleotides are TGTGCCAGCAGCTTAAACAACTACCAAGAGACCCAGTACTTC.

This rearrangement joins TRBV6-1 to TRBJ1-1, with 7 bases matching TRBD1. The ends lost 5 bases at V and 4 bases at J; junction bases unmatched: 7. The germline CDR1 and CDR2 sequences are MNHNS and SASEGT. CDR3 length: 14 amino acids. The CDR3 is CASSKTGVITEAFF. CDR3 in DNA: TGTGCCAGCAGTAAAACAGGGGTGATCACTGAAGCTTTCTTT.

J is TRBJ1-4 and V is TRBV28, with TRBD1 as a possible D gene (5 bases). The CDR3 has 16 residues. Trimming stripped 6 bases from V and 3 bases from J, with 17 bases between. The germline V gene has CDR1 MDHEN and CDR2 SYDVKM. The CDR3 sequence is CASRSDRQMPNEKLFF. The CDR3 nucleotides are TGTGCCAGCAGAAGTGACAGACAGATGCCTAATGAAAAACTGTTTTTT.

The gene calls are TRBV2 and TRBJ2-3, with TRBD2 matching 8 bases. The CDR3 totals 15 residues. Germline assignment: CDR1 SNHLY and CDR2 FYNNEI. V was pared by 6 bases and J by 4 bases, with 9 bases of the junction left unmatched. The chain's CDR3 is CASRRRGEVADTQYF. DNA of the CDR3: TGTGCCAGCAGGAGGCGGGGGGAGGTCGCAGATACGCAGTATTTT.

The V call is TRBV9, the J call TRBJ2-3, with a tentative D call TRBD1 (5 bases). Trimming cost V 0 bases and J 0 bases, with 14 bases left between them. Germline CDR1 and CDR2: SGDLS and YYNGEE. The CDR3 spans 17 residues. The CDR3 sequence: CASSVGARVISTDTQYF. CDR3 sequence (DNA): TGTGCCAGCAGCGTAGGGGCCAGGGTGATTAGCACAGATACGCAGTATTTT.

This clone has ten or more counts. CDR3 coding DNA: TGTGCCAGCAGTTCGGGACAAGGGTTCTCCTACGAGCAGTACTTC. Translating it yields CASSSGQGFSYEQYF. The chain is built from TRBV6-6 and TRBJ2-7; tentative D call: TRBD1 (6 bases). The V end was cut by 4 bases, the J end by 0 bases, with 13 bases between. Per the germline V gene, CDR1 is MNHNY and CDR2 is SVGAGI (reference sequence). The CDR3 contains 15 residues.

The V and J genes are TRBV5-1 and TRBJ1-2, with D perhaps matching TRBD1 (5 bases). The CDR3 runs 15 residues. Germline assignment: CDR1 SGHRS and CDR2 YFSETQ. Trimming stripped 4 bases from V and 4 bases from J, with 17 bases between. The CDR3 here is CASSLTWDASYGYTF. Here the CDR3 DNA reads TGCGCCAGCAGCCTTACCTGGGACGCCAGCTATGGCTACACCTTC.

The CDR3 DNA follows: TGTGCCAGCAGTCGACAGAATAATTCACCCCTCCACTTT. It codes for CASSRQNNSPLHF. This chain joins TRBV7-6 and TRBJ1-6, with D perhaps matching TRBD1 (5 bases). CDR3 length equals 13 residues. Germline V lookup: CDR1 SGHVS, CDR2 FNYEAQ. Trimming took off 6 bases at V and 5 bases at J, with 8 bases between the two ends. Filled out from reference TRBV7-6 and TRBJ1-6, the complete variable domain reads GAGVSQSPRYKVTKRGQDVALRCDPISGHVSLYWYRQALGQGPEFLTYFNYEAQQDKSGLPNDRFSAERPEGSISTLTIQRTEQRDSAMYRCASSRQNNSPLHFGNGTRLTVT.

The CDR3 region is CASTPRGVPAYNEQFF. The CDR3 nucleotides read TGTGCCAGCACACCGCGAGGGGTCCCCGCCTACAATGAGCAGTTCTTC. This sequence joins TRBV6-6 and TRBJ2-1; D is tentatively TRBD1 or TRBD2 (5 bases each). The CDR3 is 16 amino acids. Trimming pared 7 bases from V and 2 bases from J, leaving 18 bases between. Germline CDR1 MNHNY, CDR2 SVGAGI (reference sequence).

This sequence joins TRBV11-3 and TRBJ2-5; possibly TRBD1 for D (6 bases). There are 14 residues in the CDR3. The germline gives CDR1 SGHNT, CDR2 YENEEA. V was clipped by 2 bases and J by 5 bases, with 12 bases between them. The CDR3 reads CASSLQGIGETQYF. The CDR3 nucleotides read TGTGCCAGCAGCTTACAGGGGATAGGGGAGACCCAGTACTTC.

The chain links TRBV28 to TRBJ2-5, with 9 bases identical to TRBD1. Trimming took 5 bases from V and 2 from J; bases not matched to a gene: 9. CDR3 size: 16 residues. Germline CDR1 is MDHEN and CDR2 is SYDVKM. In DNA form, the CDR3 reads TGTGCCAGCAGTCCTACTACAGGGGGCCGACAAGAGACCCAGTACTTC. Translation gives CASSPTTGGRQETQYF.

This chain connects TRBV7-7 to TRBJ1-1; D unresolved. CDR3 length: 14 residues. The germline V gene encodes CDR1 SSHAT and CDR2 FNYEAQ (reference sequence). Trimming removed 11 bases from V and 0 bases from J, with 16 bases in between. For the CDR3, the DNA is TGTGCCCAAACGCCCGGCGGTTTGAACACTGAAGCTTTCTTT. Residues: CAQTPGGLNTEAFF.

The J gene is TRBJ1-1, the V gene TRBV5-1; no definite D call. Trimming shortened V by 4 bases and J by 4 bases, and 11 bases separated the two germline ends. The germline V gene encodes CDR1 SGHRS and CDR2 YFSETQ. This CDR3 has 13 amino acids. CDR3 DNA: TGCGCCAGCAGCCTTGGCGGGAGCACTGAAGCTTTCTTT. Protein: CASSLGGSTEAFF. The whole variable domain, filled in from reference TRBV5-1 and TRBJ1-1, reads KAGVTQTPRYLIKTRGQQVTLSCSPISGHRSVSWYQQTPGQGLQFLFEYFSETQRNKGNFPGRFSGRQFSNSRSEMNVSTLELGDSALYLCASSLGGSTEAFFGQGTRLTVV.

V is TRBV28 and J is TRBJ1-4; 8 bases fit TRBD1. From germline, CDR1 is MDHEN and CDR2 SYDVKM. The CDR3 loop spans 14 amino acids. Trimming at V came to 5 bases and at J to 8 bases, leaving 7 bases not matched to a gene. The CDR3 sequence is CASSQDRVREKLFF. CDR3 bases: TGTGCCAGCAGTCAGGACAGGGTGCGGGAAAAACTGTTTTTT.

The chain recombines TRBV4-3 with TRBJ1-5; D is perhaps TRBD1 (6 bases). This CDR3 region has 16 residues. Trimming shortened V by 1 base and J by 6 bases, and 16 bases separated the two germline ends. Germline V lookup: CDR1 LGHNA, CDR2 YSLEER. The CDR3 spells CASSQVITKGGQPQHF. The DNA of the CDR3 is TGCGCCAGCAGCCAAGTAATCACCAAGGGGGGTCAGCCCCAGCATTTT.

The V gene is TRBV18, the J gene TRBJ1-6; D is unresolved. Looked up from germline, CDR1 is KGHSH and CDR2 is LQKENI. The V end lost 6 bases, the J end lost 10 bases, and 10 bases lay between the germline ends. CDR3 length: 12 residues. CDR3 sequence reads: CASSRPGSPLHF. DNA for the CDR3: TGTGCCAGCTCCCGTCCCGGCTCACCCCTCCACTTT.

V gene TRBV4-3 combines with J gene TRBJ2-2; possible D gene TRBD1, 6 bases. CDR1 is LGHNA, CDR2 YSLEER, per germline. V was trimmed by 3 bases and J by 4 bases, leaving 18 bases between them. The length of the CDR3 is 17 residues. The CDR3 reads CASSQDLGGASTGELFF. CDR3 sequence (DNA): TGCGCCAGCAGCCAGGACCTTGGGGGCGCGTCCACCGGGGAGCTGTTTTTT.

The V call is TRBV13, the J call TRBJ2-7; D possibly corresponds to TRBD2 (7 bases). The CDR3 sequence is 16 residues long. Trimming took 2 bases from V and 2 from J, leaving 16 bases between them. Germline lookup yields CDR1 PRHDT and CDR2 FYEKMQ (reference sequence). The CDR3 spells CASSLLGAGETYEQYF. For the CDR3, the DNA is TGTGCCAGCAGCTTACTGGGGGCGGGGGAGACCTACGAGCAGTACTTC.